This T cell receptor beta chain was identified during a study of blood T cell repertoires in COVID-19. Study-level information: The United States, Italy and Spain provided the acute and convalescent COVID-19 samples.

In terms of age and location, participants ranged from roughly 18 to 95 years and lived in about 25 US areas. Two negative PCRs, clearance, or symptom resolution had been documented for recovered Cohort 3 donors. The CDR3 length is 15 residues. V shed 3 bases, J shed 9 bases, and the junction held 13 bases outside the gene matches. The V gene's germline CDR1 is LGHDT and CDR2 YNNKEL (reference sequence). A few counts support this clone. Only in-frame clones appear in the TCRdb table, and some are missing; sequencing was by immunoSEQ multiplex PCR. The sample holds 310,000 or so clones, about 85% seen once.

The sequenced material came from PBMCs or T cells enriched from blood (not recorded which). V usage is TRBV3-1 (or the pseudogene TRBV3-2) and J usage is TRBJ1-1; 7 bases match TRBD1. This clonotype was sampled from a woman aged 30 to 39 who had recovered from COVID-19. CDR3 in DNA: TGTGCCAGCAGCCACCTTGACGATCGACAGGGTAAAGCTTTCTTT. Translation gives CASSHLDDRQGKAFF.